Below, 9 T cell receptor beta chains from the same sample are listed, as sequenced in a study of blood T cell repertoires in COVID-19. This table comes from immunoSEQ multiplex PCR, and its TCRdb copy is limited to in-frame clones, with some not included. The profile shows around 200,000 clones, around nine tenths of them singletons. Specimen: peripheral blood. The receptors here all came from a man aged 18 to 29 with active or convalescent COVID-19.

The CDR3 coding sequence is TGTGCCAGTAGCCGGACAGGTTCAGCCTACGAGCAGTACTTC. Its translation: CASSRTGSAYEQYF. The chain is built from TRBV19 and TRBJ2-7, with 7 bases aligning to TRBD1. Per the germline V gene, CDR1 is LNHDA and CDR2 is SQIVND (reference sequence). The CDR3 runs to 14 residues. V dropped 6 bases and J dropped 2; count of bases not matched to a gene: 7.

The V call is TRBV2, the J call TRBJ2-2; TRBD1 is a possible D gene (6 bases). The CDR3 length is 14 residues. CDR1 and CDR2 from the germline V gene are SNHLY and FYNNEI. V lost 3 bases and J 1 base, leaving 6 bases between the germline ends. The CDR3 loop reads CASSDRGNTGELFF. Written as DNA, the CDR3 is TGTGCCAGCAGTGACAGGGGGAACACCGGGGAGCTGTTTTTT. Complete variable domain (other parts from reference TRBV2 and TRBJ2-2): EPEVTQTPSHQVTQMGQEVILRCVPISNHLYFYWYRQILGQKVEFLVSFYNNEISEKSEIFDDQFSVERPDGSNFTLKIRSTKLEDSAMYFCASSDRGNTGELFFGEGSRLTVL.

J is TRBJ1-4 and V is TRBV6-6; D is unclear. The CDR3 length is 13 residues. Trimming shortened V by 2 bases and J by 4 bases, and 5 bases separated the two germline ends. Germline V gene lookup returns CDR1 MNHNY and CDR2 SVGAGI (reference sequence). The CDR3 nucleotides read TGTGCCAGCAGTTACAGGAGTAATGAAAAACTGTTTTTT. This encodes CASSYRSNEKLFF.

This chain joins TRBV18 and TRBJ2-3; possibly TRBD1 for D (7 bases). CDR3 length: 15 residues. In germline, CDR1 is KGHSH, CDR2 LQKENI. V gave up 3 bases and J gave up 0 bases, with 10 bases separating them. CDR3 in amino acids: CASSPSGGSTDTQYF. The CDR3, as DNA: TGTGCCAGCTCACCCTCAGGGGGGAGCACAGATACGCAGTATTTT.

This chain joins TRBV7-2 and TRBJ2-2, with unresolved D. The CDR3 covers 12 residues. Germline V gene data show CDR1 as SGHTA and CDR2 as FQGNSA. The germline V and J ends were trimmed by 11 bases and 1 base, with 8 bases remaining between them. The CDR3 loop is CAPLGNTGELFF. For the CDR3, the DNA is TGTGCCCCTCTAGGGAACACCGGGGAGCTGTTTTTT.

This chain joins TRBV27 and TRBJ1-2, with 7 bases aligning to TRBD1. The CDR3 extends over 15 amino acids. With V trimmed by 1 base and J by 7 bases, 9 bases remained unmatched. The germline CDR1 and CDR2 sequences are MNHEY and SMNVEV (reference sequence). The CDR3 spells CASSLFRQGPFGYTF. The DNA for the CDR3 is TGTGCCAGCAGTTTATTCAGACAGGGCCCGTTTGGCTACACCTTC.

V gene TRBV19 combines with J gene TRBJ1-1; tentative D call: TRBD1 (6 bases). The V gene lost 5 bases and the J gene lost 0 bases, with 13 bases spanning the gap. The CDR3 is 15 amino acids. Germline loops: CDR1 LNHDA, CDR2 SQIVND (reference sequence). The CDR3 DNA follows: TGTGCCAGTAGTGCCTCGACAGGAGTGAACACTGAAGCTTTCTTT. The encoded protein is CASSASTGVNTEAFF.

The V and J genes are TRBV10-3 and TRBJ2-3; 7 bases agree with TRBD2. The CDR3 sequence is 15 residues long. With 6 bases clipped from V and 6 bases from J, the junction kept 12 bases outside the gene matches. Germline V gives CDR1 ENHRY, CDR2 SYGVKD. CDR3 in amino acids: CAIREGTKLGDTQYF. The CDR3 DNA sequence: TGTGCCATCAGGGAAGGGACTAAGCTCGGTGATACGCAGTATTTT.

The rearrangement links TRBV19 to TRBJ2-3, with 9 positions matching TRBD1. The germline V gene encodes CDR1 LNHDA and CDR2 SQIVND (reference sequence). There are 17 residues in the CDR3. Trimming removed 3 bases from V and 1 base from J; junction bases left unmatched: 8. CDR3 nucleotides: TGTGCCAGTAGTATGGGGCGGACAGGGGTGGGCACAGATACGCAGTATTTT. Translation: CASSMGRTGVGTDTQYF.